This T cell receptor beta chain was captured by sequencing in a study of vaccination effects on CD4 cells after COVID-19. Clones were sequenced by immunoSEQ multiplex PCR, and TCRdb holds only the in-frame ones, with some missing. This repertoire shows roughly 60,000 clones, roughly two thirds found once; its top ten account for 18%. The germline V and J ends were trimmed by 6 bases and 2 bases, with 16 bases remaining between them. The germline V gene encodes CDR1 MNHEY and CDR2 SVGAGI. The CDR3 totals 15 residues. ViraFEST expansion of antigen-specific CD4+ T cells with viral peptide pools preceded sequencing. Following a roughly eleven-day culture, CD4+ T cells were purified. Prior SARS-CoV-2 infection was absent in the vaccine recipients, as shown by negative nucleocapsid antibodies. Days 3 and 7 saw half the medium replaced with IL-2 medium. As to this clone: Its antigen is unidentified.

The sequence was obtained from a human donor who received a COVID-19 vaccine. V usage is TRBV6-5 and J usage is TRBJ1-2, with D unresolved. Sequenced here: CD4+ T cells from PBMCs cultured with SARS-CoV-2 spike peptides, sampled before COVID-19 vaccination. CDR3 in DNA: TGTGCCAGCAGCTATTACCCGGGGATGAACTATGGCTACACCTTC. It encodes CASSYYPGMNYGYTF.